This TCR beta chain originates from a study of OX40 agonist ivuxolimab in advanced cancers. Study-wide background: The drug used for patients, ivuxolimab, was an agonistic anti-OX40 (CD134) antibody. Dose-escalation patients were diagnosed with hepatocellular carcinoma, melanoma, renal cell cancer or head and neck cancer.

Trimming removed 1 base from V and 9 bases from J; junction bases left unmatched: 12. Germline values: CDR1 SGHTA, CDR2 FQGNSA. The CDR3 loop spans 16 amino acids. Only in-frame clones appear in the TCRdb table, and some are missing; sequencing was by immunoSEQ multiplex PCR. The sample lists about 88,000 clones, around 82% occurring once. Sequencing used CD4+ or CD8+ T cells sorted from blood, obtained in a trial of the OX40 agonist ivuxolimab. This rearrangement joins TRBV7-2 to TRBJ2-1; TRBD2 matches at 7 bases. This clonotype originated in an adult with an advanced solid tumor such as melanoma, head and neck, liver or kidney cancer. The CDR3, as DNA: TGTGCCAGCAGCTTAGGTGGCGCGGGAGAGGGAAGTGAGCAGTTCTTC. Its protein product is CASSLGGAGEGSEQFF.